This T cell receptor (beta chain) emerged from a study of T-cell reconstitution after alpha-beta-depleted transplantation in children. The germline V gene encodes CDR1 DFQATT and CDR2 SNEGSKA (reference sequence). The CDR3 extends over 14 amino acids. V was pared by 2 bases and J by 4 bases, with 14 bases between. Construction of the TCRbeta library involved unique molecular identifiers. Via MiXCR, TCRdb re-called the PCR reads, giving one row per CDR3 protein. There are approximately 390,000 distinct CDR3 sequences in the sample; 11% occur only once, and approximately 5% lies in the top ten. In this sample, this clonotype turned up a few times.

The chain recombines TRBV20-1 with TRBJ1-2; D gene unclear. This clonotype originated in a human donor who donated a stem cell graft to a child with acute myeloid leukemia. This material consisted of PBMCs from the stem cell graft donor, taken from the stem cell graft. CDR3 loop: CSARLARFLYGYTF. In DNA form, the CDR3 reads TGCAGTGCTAGATTGGCCAGGTTTCTCTATGGCTACACCTTC.